The 29 T cell receptor beta chains below come from one sample, sequenced in a study of blood T cell repertoires in COVID-19. The table came from immunoSEQ multiplex PCR; TCRdb's copy has only in-frame clones and leaves some out. The sample includes about 140,000 clones, about four fifths seen only once; the top ten take 3.5% to 4%. Sequencing was done on a sample of peripheral blood. The receptor set was obtained from a man between 65 and 80 years old who had recovered from COVID-19.

The chain recombines TRBV11-2 with TRBJ1-1; D may be TRBD1 (5 bases). The CDR3 runs to 15 residues. Germline V CDR1 and CDR2: SGHAT, FQNNGV. V was cut by 5 bases and J by 1 base, with 14 bases left in between. The CDR3 DNA reads as TGTGCCAGCAGCGGCCTCTGGGGGGAGAACACTGAAGCTTTCTTT. Amino acid sequence: CASSGLWGENTEAFF.

This clone has just a few counts. The V and J genes are TRBV3-1 (or the pseudogene TRBV3-2) and TRBJ2-3; TRBD2 matches at 9 bases. V lost 8 bases, J lost 1 base, and 1 base stayed unmatched. Germline-derived CDR1 and CDR2 are LGHDT and YNNKEL (reference sequence). The CDR3 runs 13 residues. The DNA for the CDR3 is TGTGCCAGCCGGACTAGCGGCACAGATACGCAGTATTTT. Translation: CASRTSGTDTQYF.

The genes are TRBV27 and TRBJ2-1, with TRBD2 identical over 13 bases. Germline values: CDR1 MNHEY, CDR2 SMNVEV (reference sequence). Germline trimming cut 9 bases from V and 9 bases from J; bases unmatched to any gene: 20. CDR3 length equals 18 residues. The CDR3 nucleotides are TGTGCCAGGCAGTCAGGGTCGGTTTGGACTAGCGGGAGTGGTGAGCAGTTCTTC. Protein product: CARQSGSVWTSGSGEQFF.

The chain links TRBV12-5 to TRBJ2-7; 12 nucleotides line up with TRBD1. The junction had 5 bases not matched to a gene; V was cut back by 6 bases and J by 5 bases. Germline CDR1 LGHNT, CDR2 FRNRAP. The CDR3 runs 14 residues. As DNA, the CDR3 is TGTGCTAGTGGACCGGGACAGGGGGCTAACGAGCAGTACTTC. Its translation: CASGPGQGANEQYF.

The chain joins TRBV7-6 to TRBJ2-2; unclear D gene. Germline CDR1 is SGHVS and CDR2 is FNYEAQ. This CDR3 region has 17 residues. V was trimmed by 0 bases and J by 2 bases, leaving 13 bases between them. The CDR3 here is CASSLARSQPNTGELFF. The CDR3 region has the DNA TGTGCCAGCAGCTTAGCGCGGAGCCAGCCAAACACCGGGGAGCTGTTTTTT. Complete variable domain (other parts from reference TRBV7-6 and TRBJ2-2): GAGVSQSPRYKVTKRGQDVALRCDPISGHVSLYWYRQALGQGPEFLTYFNYEAQQDKSGLPNDRFSAERPEGSISTLTIQRTEQRDSAMYRCASSLARSQPNTGELFFGEGSRLTVL.

V and J are TRBV6-5 and TRBJ2-7; TRBD1 matches at 7 bases. From germline, CDR1 is MNHEY and CDR2 SVGAGI. V shed 9 bases and J 5 bases; nucleotides not matched to a gene: 13. The CDR3 extends over 14 amino acids. The CDR3 nucleotides are TGTGCCAGTGCGATTACAGGGGCAGGGGACGAGCAGTACTTC. Its protein product is CASAITGAGDEQYF.

CDR3: CAIRSVPGQGTPTGELFF. CDR3 coding DNA: TGTGCCATCAGAAGTGTCCCTGGACAGGGGACCCCAACCGGGGAGCTGTTTTTT. The rearrangement links TRBV10-3 to TRBJ2-2; TRBD1 matches 9 bases. Germline lookup yields CDR1 ENHRY and CDR2 SYGVKD. Germline trimming cut 6 bases from V and 5 bases from J; bases unmatched to any gene: 16. The CDR3 has 18 amino acids.

This clone was seen a single time. The chain uses TRBV10-3 and TRBJ2-7, with 11 bases that match TRBD1. The J segment lost 5 bases and the V segment lost 10 bases, leaving 7 bases of the junction unmatched. CDR3 size: 13 residues. In germline, CDR1 is ENHRY, CDR2 SYGVKD. The CDR3 here is CATTDRGRDEQYF. The CDR3 bases are TGTGCCACAACGGACAGGGGGCGGGACGAGCAGTACTTC.

Concerning this clone itself: This sample includes further DNA sequences coding for the same CDR3. This chain links TRBV7-9 with TRBJ2-7, with no clear D. Germline V gives CDR1 SEHNR, CDR2 FQNEAQ (reference sequence). Trimming stripped 0 bases from V and 1 base from J, with 7 bases between. The CDR3 spans 14 residues. CDR3 region: CASSLAGGSYEQYF. The CDR3 DNA sequence: TGTGCCAGCAGCTTAGCTGGCGGATCCTACGAGCAGTACTTC.

The chain joins TRBV2 to TRBJ1-3; 7 bases align to TRBD1. This CDR3 has 17 amino acids. The J segment lost 2 bases and the V segment lost 4 bases, leaving 11 bases of the junction unmatched. The germline gives CDR1 SNHLY, CDR2 FYNNEI. Written as DNA, the CDR3 is TGTGCCAGCAGTGGACAAAGACAGGGAATAACTGGAAACACCATATATTTT. Its protein is CASSGQRQGITGNTIYF.

This rearrangement joins TRBV5-1 to TRBJ1-1; TRBD1 is a possible D gene (6 bases). This CDR3 contains 15 residues. The germline CDR1 and CDR2 sequences are SGHRS and YFSETQ. V lost 4 bases, J lost 1 base, and 14 bases lay in between. The CDR3 here is CASSLLTGRNTEAFF. The CDR3 DNA reads as TGCGCCAGCAGCCTCTTGACAGGTCGGAACACTGAAGCTTTCTTT.

This clone was counted once. The rearrangement uses TRBV5-8 and TRBJ1-5, with D possibly matching TRBD1 (6 bases). Per germline, CDR1 SGHTS and CDR2 YDEGEE. Trimming cost V 7 bases and J 1 base, with 15 bases left between them. The length of the CDR3 is 15 residues. The CDR3: CASGGGHGSNQPQHF. The CDR3 DNA sequence: TGTGCCAGCGGGGGGGGGCACGGGAGCAATCAGCCCCAGCATTTT.

This clone was seen only once. The chain has TRBV15 and TRBJ1-3, with D possibly being TRBD1 (5 bases). This CDR3 is built from 15 residues. In germline, CDR1 is LNHNV, CDR2 YYDKDF (reference sequence). The V and J ends lost 5 bases and 0 bases respectively, with 11 bases between them. The CDR3 sequence: CATSRAGGSGNTIYF. The CDR3 DNA follows: TGTGCCACCAGCCGCGCGGGGGGCTCTGGAAACACCATATATTTT.

CDR3 in amino acids: CSVEGRANYGYTF. The CDR3 DNA reads as TGCAGCGTTGAGGGCAGGGCTAACTATGGCTACACCTTC. J is TRBJ1-2 and V is TRBV29-1; tentatively, D is TRBD1 (5 bases). Germline V gives CDR1 SQVTM, CDR2 ANQGSEA. CDR3 length: 13 amino acids. Trimming removed 3 bases at V and 0 bases at J, with 8 bases between. Full variable domain (missing parts from reference TRBV29-1 and TRBJ1-2): SAVISQKPSRDICQRGTSLTIQCQVDSQVTMMFWYRQQPGQSLTLIATANQGSEATYESGFVIDKFPISRPNLTFSTLTVSNMSPEDSSIYLCSVEGRANYGYTFGSGTRLTVV.

This clone was seen a handful of times. The genes are TRBV5-4 and TRBJ1-2; 9 bases are shared with TRBD1. CDR3 size: 16 residues. From germline, CDR1 is SGHNT and CDR2 YYREEE (reference sequence). V was pared by 5 bases and J by 4 bases, with 12 bases of the junction left unmatched. This CDR3 reads CASSFRDGTGRYGYTF. The CDR3 bases are TGTGCCAGCAGTTTTAGGGACGGGACAGGGCGCTATGGCTACACCTTC.

V gene TRBV4-2 combines with J gene TRBJ1-4, with D perhaps TRBD1 (5 bases). Between the trimmed V and J ends, which lost 4 bases and 6 bases, there was a span of 15 bases. CDR3 length: 15 amino acids. Germline V gene data show CDR1 as LGHNA and CDR2 as YNFKEQ. The CDR3 region has the DNA TGTGCCAGCAGCCGTGGAAGGACATCTGATGAAAAACTGTTTTTT. Protein: CASSRGRTSDEKLFF.

V is TRBV10-3 and J is TRBJ2-1; 8 bases are a match to TRBD2. The ends lost 5 bases at V and 5 bases at J; junction bases unmatched: 8. The CDR3 length is 15 residues. Germline CDR1 reads ENHRY; CDR2 reads SYGVKD. This CDR3 reads CAISRTSQRDNEQFF. CDR3 DNA: TGTGCCATCAGTCGGACTAGCCAAAGGGACAATGAGCAGTTCTTC.

The chain joins TRBV6-5 to TRBJ2-1; a possible D gene is TRBD1 (7 bases). The CDR3 contains 15 residues. Trimming stripped 2 bases from V and 9 bases from J, with 17 bases between. CDR1 MNHEY and CDR2 SVGAGI come from the germline V gene. CDR3: CASSYTRGQGGEQFF. CDR3 DNA: TGTGCCAGCAGTTACACAAGGGGGCAGGGGGGTGAGCAGTTCTTC.

The chain joins TRBV6-6 to TRBJ1-4; D not certain. Trimming took 7 bases from V and 8 from J, leaving 5 bases between them. This CDR3 spans 10 amino acids. Germline-derived CDR1 and CDR2 are MNHNY and SVGAGI (reference sequence). The DNA for the CDR3 is TGTGCCAGCATGGGCGAAAAACTGTTTTTT. Translation: CASMGEKLFF.

Regarding this clone: The identical CDR3 is also encoded by other nucleotide sequences in the sample. This chain's CDR3 is CAISEGEADTQYF. The CDR3 DNA reads TGTGCCATCAGTGAAGGAGAGGCGGATACGCAGTATTTT. The chain employs TRBV10-3 and TRBJ2-3, with D uncertain. The germline gives CDR1 ENHRY, CDR2 SYGVKD. This CDR3 has 13 amino acids. V gave up 3 bases and J gave up 6 bases, with 10 bases separating them.

This clone was seen a few times. The J gene is TRBJ2-5, the V gene TRBV21-1; the D call of TRBD1 is as the table states it, not checked on the DNA. TRBV21-1 is a pseudogene locus. CDR3 size: 15 residues. CDR3 nucleotides: TGTGCCAGCAGCAATTCTGGGACAGGGGAAGAGACCCAGTACTTC. Amino acid sequence: CASSNSGTGEETQYF.

The chain employs TRBV6-5 and TRBJ2-6; D remains unclear. Trimming cost V 4 bases and J 0 bases, with 4 bases left between them. Germline V CDR1 and CDR2: MNHEY, SVGAGI. This CDR3 is built from 14 residues. CDR3 residues: CASSSISGANVLTF. CDR3 in DNA: TGTGCCAGCAGTTCAATCTCTGGGGCCAACGTCCTGACTTTC.

The chain couples TRBV18 to TRBJ1-2; D may be TRBD1 (5 bases). The germline V gene has CDR1 KGHSH and CDR2 LQKENI. The CDR3 is made up of 13 amino acids. Trimming shortened V by 6 bases and J by 10 bases, and 18 bases separated the two germline ends. CDR3 loop: CASSPRDSRVYTF. Written as DNA, the CDR3 is TGTGCCAGCTCTCCTCGAGACAGTCGAGTCTACACCTTC.

This sequence joins TRBV30 and TRBJ1-2; no reliable D call. The CDR3 spans 14 residues. With 0 bases removed from V and 0 bases from J, the gap between germline ends came to 8 bases. Per the germline V gene, CDR1 is GTSNPN and CDR2 is SVGIG (reference sequence). The CDR3 sequence: CAWSVQLTNYGYTF. In DNA, the CDR3 is TGTGCCTGGAGTGTACAGCTCACTAACTATGGCTACACCTTC.

This chain links TRBV5-1 with TRBJ2-7; the match to TRBD1 covers 9 bases. CDR1 and CDR2 from the germline V gene are SGHRS and YFSETQ. Trimming took 1 base from V and 7 from J; bases not matched to a gene: 12. This CDR3 has 16 amino acids. CDR3 DNA: TGCGCCAGCAGCTTGAGGCCCGGGACAGGGTCCGCGGAGCAGTACTTC. Amino acid sequence: CASSLRPGTGSAEQYF.

The rearrangement joins TRBV5-1 to TRBJ1-1; possibly TRBD1 for D (6 bases). The CDR3 has 15 residues. Deletions cut 1 base from V and 3 bases from J, with 13 bases between. Germline V gives CDR1 SGHRS, CDR2 YFSETQ. CDR3 loop: CASSLPQGTDTEAFF. CDR3 DNA: TGCGCCAGCAGCTTGCCACAGGGTACGGACACTGAAGCTTTCTTT.

The chain recombines TRBV15 with TRBJ1-1; maybe TRBD1 (5 bases). This CDR3 has 13 residues. CDR1 LNHNV and CDR2 YYDKDF come from the germline V gene (reference sequence). Trimming took 0 bases from V and 9 from J, leaving 11 bases between them. The CDR3 nucleotides are TGTGCCACCAGCAGAGATATAGGGGTAAAAGCTTTCTTT. Its protein product is CATSRDIGVKAFF.

The V gene is TRBV10-2, the J gene TRBJ2-3, with D unresolved. The germline gives CDR1 WSHSY, CDR2 SAAADI. Trimming removed 6 bases from V and 0 bases from J, with 13 bases in between. The CDR3 consists of 15 residues. The CDR3 DNA reads TGCGCCAGCAGCAAGATGAGGCCTAGCACAGATACGCAGTATTTT. It encodes CASSKMRPSTDTQYF.

The chain carries TRBV15 and TRBJ1-1; the D gene is possibly TRBD1 (5 bases). Trimming shortened V by 5 bases and J by 0 bases, and 13 bases separated the two germline ends. The germline V gene encodes CDR1 LNHNV and CDR2 YYDKDF (reference sequence). CDR3 length equals 15 residues. The CDR3 region has the DNA TGTGCCACCAGCGGAAACAGGTTTTTGAACACTGAAGCTTTCTTT. Translating gives CATSGNRFLNTEAFF.